This T cell receptor (beta chain) was sequenced during a study of CD8 T cells in Susac syndrome. This clonotype was found a few times. After extraction with the RNeasy kit, roughly 0.45 to 1 ug of the RNA was reverse transcribed using random hexamers. Amplification of TCR beta CDR3 across 54 Vbeta and 13 Jbeta was performed with immunoSEQ multiplex PCR. TCRdb independently ran MiXCR on the immunoSEQ multiplex PCR reads; one entry per CDR3 protein. Among hundreds of thousands of distinct CDR3 sequences listed, about nine tenths were seen once. CD8+ and CD4+ T cells from blood underwent TCR beta sequencing. V gave up 5 bases and J gave up 5 bases; unmatched junction bases: 5. CDR3 length: 14 amino acids. The germline V gene has CDR1 PRHDT and CDR2 FYEKMQ (reference sequence).

The sample comprised CD8+ T cells from PBMCs. The chain carries TRBV13 and TRBJ2-3; TRBD1 agrees at 9 bases. The sequence derives from a human donor with multiple sclerosis. Here the CDR3 DNA reads TGTGCCAGCAGCCTGAGACAGGGGGAAGATACGCAGTATTTT. Translated, it gives CASSLRQGEDTQYF.